The 14 T cell receptor beta chains below were found in one sample sequenced in a study of T cells in Graves' hyperthyroidism and ophthalmopathy. Amplified TCR beta CDR3 regions derived from RNA transcripts. Researchers ran a first-round RT-PCR on the TCR CDR3 using the HTBI primer set. TCRdb fed the multiplex PCR reads into MiXCR, producing one record per CDR3 protein. The repertoire consists of about 520,000 distinct CDR3 sequences, with about 24% occurring once and the leading ten covering around 11%. Specimen: blood. The origin of the receptors is a woman younger than 45 with Graves' ophthalmopathy.

This clonotype appeared many times. CDR3 bases: TGTGCCATCAGTGAGAGAGCGGAGCAAGAGACCCAGTACTTC. Amino acid sequence: CAISERAEQETQYF. V and J are TRBV10-3 and TRBJ2-5; tentative D call: TRBD2 (5 bases). The germline CDR1 and CDR2 sequences are ENHRY and SYGVKD. This CDR3 region has 14 residues. V lost 2 bases and J 2 bases, leaving 9 bases between the germline ends.

This clonotype has at least ten counts. The chain couples TRBV7-6 to TRBJ2-7, with D maybe TRBD2 (5 bases). Looked up from germline, CDR1 is SGHVS and CDR2 is FNYEAQ. The CDR3 extends over 16 amino acids. Trimming shortened V by 1 base and J by 5 bases, and 18 bases separated the two germline ends. DNA for the CDR3: TGTGCCAGCAGCTTAGAGGCAGGACTCTTGGGCGACGAGCAGTACTTC. Its protein product is CASSLEAGLLGDEQYF.

This clonotype was picked up a small number of times. The chain recombines TRBV12-3 or TRBV12-4 with TRBJ1-1, with D possibly matching TRBD1 (5 bases). The CDR3 totals 14 residues. V lost 6 bases and J 5 bases, leaving 16 bases between the germline ends. In DNA form, the CDR3 reads TGTGCCAGCAGCCTAGGGGCCCGGGAGACTGAAGCTTTCTTT. This codes for CASSLGARETEAFF.

This clonotype was seen ten or more times. V gene TRBV20-1 combines with J gene TRBJ2-7; D assignment may be TRBD1 or TRBD2 (5 bases each). The V gene lost 5 bases and the J gene lost 2 bases, with 13 bases spanning the gap. The germline gives CDR1 DFQATT, CDR2 SNEGSKA (reference sequence). The CDR3 runs to 13 residues. The CDR3 loop reads CSAPREITYEQYF. The CDR3 coding sequence is TGCAGTGCTCCCAGGGAGATAACCTACGAGCAGTACTTC.

This clonotype appeared many times. The chain combines TRBV2 with TRBJ1-1, with a possible D match to TRBD1 (6 bases). Trimming removed 9 bases from V and 4 bases from J, with 15 bases in between. The CDR3 loop spans 13 amino acids. Looked up from germline, CDR1 is SNHLY and CDR2 is FYNNEI. The CDR3 sequence: CASGGGLVTEAFF. The CDR3 nucleotides are TGTGCCAGTGGTGGGGGGCTCGTCACTGAAGCTTTCTTT.

Only a few counts were recorded for this clonotype. The chain uses TRBV29-1 and TRBJ1-2; tentative D call: TRBD1 (5 bases). The germline CDR1 and CDR2 sequences are SQVTM and ANQGSEA. The CDR3 spans 13 residues. The V end was cut by 1 base, the J end by 4 bases, with 10 bases between. The CDR3 here is CSVEGSGAYGYTF. The CDR3 DNA sequence: TGCAGCGTTGAAGGAAGTGGGGCCTATGGCTACACCTTC.

This clonotype appeared many times. This chain uses TRBV6-5 with TRBJ1-2; D gene ambiguous. The CDR3 runs 16 residues. The germline V gene encodes CDR1 MNHEY and CDR2 SVGAGI. Trimming took 0 bases from V and 5 from J, leaving 16 bases between them. CDR3 region: CASSYSSMGPSYGYTF. The CDR3 nucleotides read TGTGCCAGCAGTTACTCAAGTATGGGCCCGTCATATGGCTACACCTTC.

This clonotype has ten or more counts. This sequence joins TRBV13 and TRBJ1-3; D is unresolved. V lost 1 base to trimming and J lost 0 bases, with 7 bases between them. Germline values: CDR1 PRHDT, CDR2 FYEKMQ (reference sequence). The CDR3 sequence is 15 residues long. CDR3 DNA: TGTGCCAGCAGCTTAGCCCCCTCCTCTGGAAACACCATATATTTT. It translates to CASSLAPSSGNTIYF.

The V and J genes are TRBV27 and TRBJ2-3; D is perhaps TRBD1 or TRBD2 (6 bases each). V lost 1 base and J lost 1, with 12 bases in between. CDR1 and CDR2 from the germline V gene are MNHEY and SMNVEV (reference sequence). This CDR3 region has 16 residues. CDR3 region: CASSLWKGGRTDTQYF. CDR3 coding DNA: TGTGCCAGCAGTTTATGGAAGGGGGGCCGCACAGATACGCAGTATTTT.

This clonotype came up many times. CDR3 sequence (DNA): TGTGCCAGCAGTTACGGTGGACCAAGCTCCTACGAGCAGTACTTC. Translated: CASSYGGPSSYEQYF. The chain employs TRBV6-5 and TRBJ2-7; D not resolved. Trimming shortened V by 2 bases and J by 0 bases, and 11 bases separated the two germline ends. The CDR3 runs 15 residues. The germline V gene has CDR1 MNHEY and CDR2 SVGAGI.

Many counts were recorded for this clonotype. The genes are TRBV19 and TRBJ1-5; no clear D gene. Germline lookup yields CDR1 LNHDA and CDR2 SQIVND (reference sequence). The ends were cut back, 10 bases at V and 0 bases at J, with 22 bases in the middle. The CDR3 extends over 17 amino acids. CDR3 amino acids: CATLRTTNPNSNQPQHF. Written as DNA, the CDR3 is TGTGCCACCCTTAGGACCACCAACCCCAATAGCAATCAGCCCCAGCATTTT.

This clonotype turned up a few times. CDR3 loop: CASSFPGRSTEAFF. The CDR3 nucleotides are TGTGCCAGCAGCTTTCCGGGACGGAGCACTGAAGCTTTCTTT. The rearrangement uses TRBV11-1 and TRBJ1-1, with TRBD1 as a possible D gene (5 bases). The CDR3 runs 14 residues. The ends were cut back, 3 bases at V and 4 bases at J, with 12 bases in the middle. CDR1 and CDR2 from the germline V gene are SGHAT and FQDESV (reference sequence).

There are many counts of this clonotype. The chain uses TRBV4-2 and TRBJ1-3, with 8 bases lining up with TRBD1. With 2 bases clipped from V and 8 bases from J, the junction kept 14 bases outside the gene matches. Germline-derived CDR1 and CDR2 are LGHNA and YNFKEQ. There are 17 residues in the CDR3. The CDR3 loop reads CASSQQHPADRAYTIYF. The CDR3 coding sequence is TGTGCCAGCAGCCAACAGCATCCCGCGGACAGGGCATACACCATATATTTT.

This clonotype was recorded at least ten times. The gene calls are TRBV15 and TRBJ2-7, with 8 bases identical to TRBD2. The CDR3 loop spans 17 amino acids. The germline CDR1 and CDR2 sequences are LNHNV and YYDKDF (reference sequence). V gave up 0 bases and J gave up 5 bases; unmatched junction bases: 12. The CDR3 is CATSRDGKTSGGDEQYF. The CDR3 DNA reads as TGTGCCACCAGCAGAGATGGAAAAACTAGCGGAGGAGACGAGCAGTACTTC.